The 10 T cell receptor beta chains reported below all come from one sample, sequenced in a study of CD8 T cells in ankylosing spondylitis. TCRdb reprocessed the 5' RACE reads with MiXCR, giving one entry per CDR3 protein. The repertoire has about 240,000 distinct CDR3 sequences, approximately 9% of them found once; the top ten carry over 6.5%. Specimen: blood, either unsorted or a sorted T cell fraction (not recorded which). These receptors were collected from a male donor with ankylosing spondylitis or in good health (not recorded which).

This clonotype has ten or more counts. The chain combines TRBV7-2 with TRBJ2-3; D gene ambiguous. Germline V gene data show CDR1 as SGHTA and CDR2 as FQGNSA. This CDR3 spans 16 amino acids. Trimming took off 2 bases at V and 2 bases at J, with 14 bases between the two ends. Here the CDR3 DNA reads TGTGCCAGCAGCTTAACCTCCACACAACTCACAGATACGCAGTATTTT. Translation gives CASSLTSTQLTDTQYF. Full variable domain (remainder filled in from reference TRBV7-2 and TRBJ2-3): GAGVSQSPSNKVTEKGKDVELRCDPISGHTALYWYRQSLGQGLEFLIYFQGNSAPDKSGLPSDRFSAERTGGSVSTLTIQRTQQEDSAVYLCASSLTSTQLTDTQYFGPGTRLTVL.

Ten or more counts support this clonotype. The rearrangement joins TRBV25-1 to TRBJ1-1, with D possibly being TRBD1 (5 bases). V gave up 4 bases and J gave up 8 bases, with 17 bases separating them. Germline V gene data show CDR1 as MGHDK and CDR2 as SYGVNS. There are 14 residues in the CDR3. The DNA for the CDR3 is TGTGCCAGCAGTGCGACGGGACCTCGGTCGGAAGCTTTCTTT. This encodes CASSATGPRSEAFF.

At least ten counts were recorded for this clonotype. This chain links TRBV12-3 or TRBV12-4 with TRBJ2-3; 11 bases align to TRBD2. J was trimmed by 4 bases and V by 6 bases; bases with no gene match: 6. The CDR3 is 15 residues long. This chain's CDR3 is CASRTGLAAADTQYF. CDR3 sequence (DNA): TGTGCCAGCAGAACGGGACTAGCGGCGGCAGATACGCAGTATTTT.

This clonotype was observed a handful of times. The V and J genes are TRBV4-2 and TRBJ2-5; D remains unclear. This CDR3 spans 15 amino acids. Trimming took off 6 bases at V and 4 bases at J, with 18 bases between the two ends. Per the germline V gene, CDR1 is LGHNA and CDR2 is YNFKEQ. In DNA, the CDR3 is TGTGCCAGCAGTAAGGAGCGTAGGCCGGGAGAGACCCAGTACTTC. Its protein product is CASSKERRPGETQYF.

The chain combines TRBV19 with TRBJ1-1; D is possibly TRBD1 (6 bases). CDR1 is LNHDA, CDR2 SQIVND, per germline (reference sequence). The length of the CDR3 is 15 residues. V was shortened by 11 bases and J by 4 bases, with 23 bases between the two germline ends. The CDR3 here is CAAAAGAERGTEAFF. The CDR3 nucleotides read TGTGCCGCCGCCGCAGGGGCCGAGAGAGGCACTGAAGCTTTCTTT.

This clonotype was detected many times. The chain combines TRBV20-1 with TRBJ1-1; D remains unclear. Trimming removed 6 bases at V and 0 bases at J, with 17 bases between. Germline CDR1 reads DFQATT; CDR2 reads SNEGSKA (reference sequence). CDR3 length equals 15 residues. DNA for the CDR3: TGCAGTGCCTTCAGGCCGGACCTAATGAACACTGAAGCTTTCTTT. Its translation: CSAFRPDLMNTEAFF.

At least ten counts were recorded for this clonotype. The chain is built from TRBV10-3 and TRBJ1-2; D is unresolved. CDR1 and CDR2 from the germline V gene are ENHRY and SYGVKD. Trimming took off 8 bases at V and 8 bases at J, with 15 bases between the two ends. The CDR3 is 12 residues long. The CDR3 loop is CAIPGPETGYTF. The CDR3 region has the DNA TGTGCCATCCCCGGACCCGAAACGGGCTACACCTTC.

This clonotype was found many times. V usage is TRBV28 and J usage is TRBJ2-2; 7 bases are a match to TRBD1. The junction had 10 bases not matched to a gene; V was cut back by 6 bases and J by 6 bases. Germline CDR1 and CDR2: MDHEN and SYDVKM. CDR3 length equals 15 residues. CDR3 bases: TGTGCCAGCAGCCCGGGACAGATAGGGGCCGGGGAGCTGTTTTTT. Protein: CASSPGQIGAGELFF.

The rearrangement links TRBV9 to TRBJ1-2; D is undetermined. The CDR3 contains 16 residues. CDR1 is SGDLS, CDR2 YYNGEE, per germline. Trimming removed 0 bases at V and 5 bases at J, with 17 bases between. CDR3 coding DNA: TGTGCCAGCAGCGTAGCTAGCCGAGGTGGGGATTATGGCTACACCTTC. It translates to CASSVASRGGDYGYTF.

The table lists this clonotype with many counts. The chain carries TRBV20-1 and TRBJ2-3; tentatively, D is TRBD1 (6 bases). The germline V gene has CDR1 DFQATT and CDR2 SNEGSKA (reference sequence). This CDR3 has 12 residues. Trimming took off 6 bases at V and 4 bases at J, with 11 bases between the two ends. DNA for the CDR3: TGCAGTGCGGAGCAGGGGCCAGATACGCAGTATTTT. Amino acids: CSAEQGPDTQYF.